Presented here are 2 T cell receptor beta chains from one specimen sequenced in a study of graft-versus-host responses after intestinal transplantation. Their cognate antigens are unknown. The data were produced by immunoSEQ multiplex PCR, yet TCRdb's version contains in-frame clones alone and is incomplete. The repertoire holds roughly 90,000 clones, with about 90% as singletons. The starting material was unstimulated CD8+ T cells sorted from spleen or lymph node cells, obtained before intestinal transplant. These receptors all stem from a human donor who received an intestinal transplant.

V and J are TRBV9 and TRBJ2-3; D unclear. V lost 0 bases to trimming and J lost 6 bases, with 2 bases between them. CDR1 and CDR2 (germline): SGDLS, YYNGEE. The CDR3 contains 11 residues. The CDR3 region has the DNA TGTGCCAGCAGCGTAGATGATACGCAGTATTTT. Translating it yields CASSVDDTQYF. Full variable domain (remainder filled in from reference TRBV9 and TRBJ2-3): DSGVTQTPKHLITATGQRVTLRCSPRSGDLSVYWYQQSLDQGLQFLIQYYNGEERAKGNILERFSAQQFPDLHSELNLSSLELGDSALYFCASSVDDTQYFGPGTRLTVL.

The CDR3 bases are TGCGCCAGCAAGGAATTGGGACATACCACCGGGGAGCTGTTTTTT. This sequence encodes CASKELGHTTGELFF. The chain employs TRBV4-1 and TRBJ2-2; a weak D match, TRBD1 (6 bases). In germline, CDR1 is MGHRA, CDR2 YSYEKL. Trimming stripped 7 bases from V and 4 bases from J, with 16 bases between. This CDR3 spans 15 amino acids.